The rows below give T cell receptor beta chains drawn from one sample of a study of OX40 agonist ivuxolimab in advanced cancers. Here immunoSEQ multiplex PCR was the method, and the copy in TCRdb shows in-frame clones only, minus some. The top ten hold around 1% of the sample, which has 45,000 or so clones, 88% seen once. Sequencing used CD4+ or CD8+ T cells sorted from blood, obtained in a trial of the OX40 agonist ivuxolimab. These receptors all come from an adult with an advanced solid tumor such as melanoma, head and neck, liver or kidney cancer. The CDR3 runs from the conserved cysteine through the conserved F or W.

>TRBV19|TRBJ2-7
CASSIGAGVGEQYF
>TRBV7-2|TRBJ2-7
CASSLPNVEQYF
>TRBV2|TRBJ2-3
CASENRLAGADTQYF
>TRBV4-2|TRBJ1-2
CASSQRTGGGYGYTF
>TRBV5-4|TRBJ2-5
CASSLSDRTETQYF
>TRBV19|TRBJ2-5
CASSRGARSWETQYF
>TRBV5-1|TRBJ2-7
CASSGLASGTYEQYF
>TRBV6-4|TRBJ1-2
CASRGGAESNYGYTF
>TRBV4-1|TRBJ1-4
CASSQDRGEKLFF
>TRBV5-1|TRBJ2-1
CASSMGLAGTHEQFF
>TRBV6-5|TRBJ2-7
CASRGSRWYEQYF
>TRBV5-4|TRBJ1-6
CASSFTENSPLHF
>TRBV9|TRBJ2-1
CASSSGASGSYNEQFF
>TRBV5-1|TRBJ2-1
CASSWARTRAYNEQFF
>TRBV11-2|TRBJ2-3
CASSPLVDTQYF
>TRBV10-3|TRBJ1-4
CAISESRRPPNEKLFF
>TRBV28|TRBJ2-3
CASSSRKLSGTDTQYF
>TRBV7-9|TRBJ2-2
CASSLLRPRNLNTGELFF
>TRBV7-6|TRBJ2-1
CASSLGQGRHEQFF
>TRBV6-1|TRBJ2-5
CASSATRELQTQYF
>TRBV29-1|TRBJ2-3
CSGELDQQNTDTQYF
>TRBV15|TRBJ1-2
CATSRARQEVGYTF
>TRBV5-6|TRBJ2-7
CASSLGRRGDEQYF
>TRBV4-1|TRBJ1-5
CASSQAISQPQHF
>TRBV6-5|TRBJ1-6
CASGRPVSPLHF
>TRBV9|TRBJ2-3
CASSVGAVTGADTQYF
>TRBV5-1|TRBJ2-2
CASSSRDRGGGELFF
>TRBV7-2|TRBJ2-1
CASSLLSATSSYNEQFF
>TRBV20-1|TRBJ1-2
CSAGRVGGYTF
>TRBV6-1|TRBJ1-2
CASRPDRGDGYTF
>TRBV27|TRBJ2-7
CASSRSRDRAGEQYF
>TRBV25-1|TRBJ2-3
CASSEGTGAVRDTQYF
>TRBV9|TRBJ1-3
CASRGQANTIYF
>TRBV7-2|TRBJ2-7
CASSLVAGNYEQYF
>TRBV10-3|TRBJ1-2
CASSEGQGAPYGYTF
>TRBV27|TRBJ1-2
CASSFRGGYGYTF
>TRBV19|TRBJ1-2
CATTSGNYGYTF
>TRBV9|TRBJ2-3
CASSVSGSQDTQYF
>TRBV2|TRBJ1-4
CASNLRVDEKLFF
>TRBV19|TRBJ1-2
CASTAGDSSNYGYTF
>TRBV9|TRBJ2-4
CASSVGAYALSIQYF
>TRBV19|TRBJ1-5
CASSMINQPQHF
>TRBV7-3|TRBJ2-3
CASRGAASTDTQYF
>TRBV5-1|TRBJ2-5
CASSLQGIQETQYF
>TRBV19|TRBJ1-4
CASSPDRPTNEKLFF
>TRBV9|TRBJ2-6
CASSPRGGQGAFGANVLTF
>TRBV5-1|TRBJ2-6
CASSTTGAGANVLTF
>TRBV19|TRBJ1-2
CASSTPGTGPYGYTF
>TRBV29-1|TRBJ2-1
CSALLETPQFF
>TRBV6-5|TRBJ2-7
CASSYLNRGRGEQYF